This TCR beta chain was observed in a study of shared clonotypes between healthy human individuals. Study at large: Researchers assigned three CD4 naive, three CD4 memory, two CD8 naive and one CD8 memory plate to each donor.

Trimming took 1 base from V and 2 from J; bases not matched to a gene: 1. This CDR3 spans 15 amino acids. Germline-derived CDR1 and CDR2 are MGHRA and YSYEKL. Positive CCR7 selection of CD45RO-negative cells yielded the naive CD8 cells, and terminally differentiated effector memory CD45RA+ cells were excluded. On this clone itself: The sample carries other DNA sequences with the same CDR3.

The run depth of the assay was deep. Sequenced by immunoSEQ multiplex PCR; TCRdb stores in-frame clones only, minus some. The sample yields around 2,000,000 clones, about 95% seen once. This TCR came from a young man in good health. The sample taken for sequencing was naive CD8+ T cells sorted from blood. The genes are TRBV4-1 and TRBJ1-5; TRBD1 matches at 8 bases. As DNA, the CDR3 is TGCGCCAGCAGCCAAGTGGGACAGGGCAATCAGCCCCAGCATTTT. As protein: CASSQVGQGNQPQHF.